The 2 T cell receptor beta chains listed next were all sequenced from one sample in a study of T cell repertoires in cytomegalovirus infection. From the reads, TCRdb called clonotypes with MiXCR, one entry per CDR3 protein. Seen here are about 300,000 distinct CDR3 sequences, approximately 10% observed once, and the top ten hold around 2.4%. Sequenced input: PBMCs. The receptors were sampled from a human donor in good health (CMV status not recorded). Some clones in this sample may be carry-over from other donors' samples.

The sample holds many counts of this clonotype. The CDR3 loop reads CSVAYRGSEKLFF. CDR3 DNA sequence: TGCAGCGTGGCATACAGGGGGAGCGAAAAACTGTTTTTT. The genes are TRBV29-1 and TRBJ1-4; 8 nucleotides agree with TRBD1. The CDR3 has 13 amino acids. The V and J ends lost 6 bases and 8 bases, in that order; junction bases with no gene match: 8. CDR1 and CDR2 (germline): SQVTM, ANQGSEA.

This clonotype was counted at least ten times. This rearrangement joins TRBV29-1 to TRBJ2-3; no definite D call. The germline V and J ends were trimmed by 6 bases and 2 bases, with 9 bases remaining between them. The CDR3 contains 12 residues. Germline lookup yields CDR1 SQVTM and CDR2 ANQGSEA. CDR3 protein: CSVKDYTDTQYF. The DNA for the CDR3 is TGCAGCGTCAAGGATTACACAGATACGCAGTATTTT.